The present TCR beta chain was sequenced within a study of blood T cells in healthy people across ages. Findings of the study overall: Unsorted PBMCs prevented conclusive naive versus antigen-experienced comparison.

Then a second PCR, running about 6 to 12 cycles, was carried out with a sample-barcoded 5' primer and a J-beta primer mix. Each CDR3 protein is one row after TCRdb ran MiXCR on the 5' RACE reads. Counted here are about 1.4 million distinct CDR3 sequences, approximately 63% occurring once; the ten biggest clones make up 5% to 7%. On this clonotype: Its antigen is currently unknown.

Each of the donors had ten milliliters of peripheral blood drawn into EDTA-treated Vacutainer tubes. Trimming took off 5 bases at V and 3 bases at J, with 14 bases between the two ends. CDR1 and CDR2 from the germline V gene are MNHEY and SMNVEV (reference sequence). This CDR3 is built from 14 residues. The chain has TRBV27 and TRBJ2-7; maybe TRBD1 (6 bases). Material for sequencing was blood. The sequence was obtained from a man younger than 35 in good health. The CDR3 is CASSLKGQFYEQYF. The CDR3 bases are TGTGCCAGCAGTCTTAAGGGACAATTCTACGAGCAGTACTTC.